These 14 T cell receptor beta chains were all obtained from the same sample, sequenced in a study of CD8 T cells in ankylosing spondylitis. TCRdb reprocessed the 5' RACE reads with MiXCR, giving one entry per CDR3 protein. Here the sample spans about 200,000 distinct CDR3 sequences, around 13% being singletons. Sequenced input: blood, either unsorted or a sorted T cell fraction (not recorded which). Receptors originate from a male donor with ankylosing spondylitis or in good health (not recorded which).

This clonotype was counted between two and nine times. The chain carries TRBV18 and TRBJ1-1, with TRBD1 matching over 8 bases. The CDR3 length is 15 residues. The V gene end was trimmed by 6 bases and the J gene end by 1 base; junction bases not matched to a gene: 7. The germline V gene encodes CDR1 KGHSH and CDR2 LQKENI. The CDR3 here is CASSISGQGNTEAFF. CDR3 coding DNA: TGTGCCAGCTCTATCTCCGGACAGGGGAACACTGAAGCTTTCTTT.

The chain uses TRBV7-9 and TRBJ2-7; perhaps TRBD2 as D (6 bases). Between the trimmed V and J ends, which lost 1 base and 6 bases, there was a span of 16 bases. The V gene's germline CDR1 is SEHNR and CDR2 FQNEAQ (reference sequence). The CDR3 sequence is 15 residues long. CDR3 sequence reads: CASSLGVDGGPEQYF. The CDR3 DNA follows: TGTGCCAGCAGCTTAGGGGTCGACGGGGGTCCCGAGCAGTACTTC.

This clonotype was counted a few times. The rearrangement joins TRBV6-1 to TRBJ2-3; D assignment may be TRBD1 or TRBD2 (5 bases each). Germline CDR1 is MNHNS and CDR2 is SASEGT. The CDR3 spans 16 residues. Between the trimmed V and J ends, which lost 6 bases and 3 bases, there was a span of 19 bases. The CDR3 nucleotides are TGTGCCAGCAGGAATCCAAGGGAGTGGGGGACAGATACGCAGTATTTT. This codes for CASRNPREWGTDTQYF.

The V gene is TRBV7-9, the J gene TRBJ1-1, with unresolved D. CDR3 length: 11 amino acids. From germline, CDR1 is SEHNR and CDR2 FQNEAQ (reference sequence). The CDR3 DNA sequence: TGTGGGGCAGTTGTTGGCACTGAAGCTTTCTTT. Translating gives CGAVVGTEAFF.

The chain couples TRBV9 to TRBJ1-5, with 7 bases lining up with TRBD1. This CDR3 has 14 residues. The J segment lost 9 bases and the V segment lost 0 bases, leaving 6 bases of the junction unmatched. Germline CDR1 SGDLS, CDR2 YYNGEE. CDR3 residues: CASSVGTGGGPQHF. In DNA form, the CDR3 reads TGTGCCAGCAGCGTAGGGACAGGCGGGGGGCCCCAGCATTTT. Together with reference TRBV9 and TRBJ1-5, the CDR3 gives the full variable domain: DSGVTQTPKHLITATGQRVTLRCSPRSGDLSVYWYQQSLDQGLQFLIQYYNGEERAKGNILERFSAQQFPDLHSELNLSSLELGDSALYFCASSVGTGGGPQHFGDGTRLSIL.

Points on this clonotype: Sequence at one end of the junction differs from germline and may be a read error. V and J are TRBV20-1 and TRBJ2-7, with TRBD1 matching over 10 bases. Germline V CDR1 and CDR2: DFQATT, SNEGSKA (reference sequence). The CDR3 is 16 amino acids. The DNA for the CDR3 is TGCTGTGCTAGAGATCAACCGGGACAGGGGACCTACGAGCAGTACTTC. This sequence encodes CCARDQPGQGTYEQYF.

The chain links TRBV7-2 to TRBJ2-1, with 14 bases aligning to TRBD2. Trimming took 3 bases from V and 6 from J; bases not matched to a gene: 4. CDR1 is SGHTA, CDR2 FQGNSA, per germline. The length of the CDR3 is 16 residues. The CDR3 DNA sequence: TGTGCCAGCAGCTTGACTAGCGGGAGGGCCACCAATGAGCAGTTCTTC. Translated: CASSLTSGRATNEQFF.

The rearrangement links TRBV14 to TRBJ2-5, with D possibly TRBD2 on 7 matching bases. The germline V and J ends were trimmed by 6 bases and 5 bases, with 13 bases remaining between them. The CDR3 loop spans 13 amino acids. CDR1 and CDR2 (germline): SGHDN, FVKESK. The CDR3 nucleotides are TGTGCCAGCAGGCCGGGGGGCACGGAGACCCAGTACTTC. Protein sequence: CASRPGGTETQYF.

This clonotype has a handful of counts. The chain couples TRBV12-3 or TRBV12-4 to TRBJ2-7; 12 bases agree with TRBD1. V shed 4 bases, J shed 3 bases, and the junction held 13 bases outside the gene matches. This CDR3 spans 18 amino acids. CDR3 in amino acids: CASSSGTGGARVGYEQYF. Here the CDR3 DNA reads TGTGCCAGCAGTTCCGGGACAGGGGGCGCGAGGGTCGGCTACGAGCAGTACTTC.

V usage is TRBV5-1 and J usage is TRBJ2-7, with TRBD2 as a possible D gene (6 bases). Germline values: CDR1 SGHRS, CDR2 YFSETQ. This CDR3 spans 15 amino acids. V lost 2 bases to trimming and J lost 4 bases, with 16 bases between them. CDR3 DNA sequence: TGCGCCAGCAGCTTTAACCGGGACGGGGGATACGAGCAGTACTTC. Encoded protein: CASSFNRDGGYEQYF.

This clonotype has just a few counts. This sequence joins TRBV11-2 and TRBJ2-7; 10 nucleotides match TRBD2. Trimming at V came to 3 bases and at J to 3 bases, leaving 5 bases not matched to a gene. CDR3 size: 15 residues. The germline V gene has CDR1 SGHAT and CDR2 FQNNGV. CDR3 in DNA: TGTGCCAGCAGCTTCCCTAGCGGGGGCGTCTACGAGCAGTACTTC. As protein: CASSFPSGGVYEQYF. The full variable domain, completed using reference TRBV11-2 and TRBJ2-7, is EAGVAQSPRYKIIEKRQSVAFWCNPISGHATLYWYQQILGQGPKLLIQFQNNGVVDDSQLPKDRFSAERLKGVDSTLKIQPAKLEDSAVYLCASSFPSGGVYEQYFGPGTRLTVT.

The chain has TRBV12-3 or TRBV12-4 and TRBJ2-3, with D uncertain. The CDR3 runs 16 residues. The ends were cut back, 5 bases at V and 1 base at J, with 16 bases in the middle. CDR3 sequence (DNA): TGTGCCAGCAGTCTACGTCAGGCGGCAGGCACAGATACGCAGTATTTT. Encoded protein: CASSLRQAAGTDTQYF.

This clonotype was observed a few times. The rearrangement uses TRBV5-5 and TRBJ2-6; 7 bases align to TRBD1. In germline, CDR1 is SGHKS, CDR2 YYEKEE (reference sequence). This CDR3 comprises 16 residues. Unmatched junction bases numbered 4, after V lost 4 bases and J lost 0 bases. CDR3: CASSRDRRSGANVLTF. Here the CDR3 DNA reads TGTGCCAGCAGCCGGGACAGACGCTCTGGGGCCAACGTCCTGACTTTC.

This clonotype was recorded a few times. At one end the junction does not follow the germline gene, possibly because of a read error. This chain joins TRBV24-1 and TRBJ2-1; 10 bases are shared with TRBD1. CDR1 is KGHDR and CDR2 is SFDVKD in the germline V gene. The CDR3 covers 13 residues. CDR3 region: CATSDLGQGELFF. Written as DNA, the CDR3 is TGTGCCACCAGTGATTTGGGACAGGGGGAGCTGTTCTTC.